This TCR beta chain was identified in a study of patients and donors after allogeneic stem cell transplantation. This clonotype appeared many times. TCRdb called the RT-PCR reads again in MiXCR, with one record for every CDR3 protein. The table includes roughly 190,000 distinct CDR3 sequences, more than 35% detected once. The V and J ends lost 3 bases and 3 bases respectively, with 5 bases between them. The CDR3 is 12 residues long. Sequencing was carried out using blood, either unsorted or a sorted T cell fraction (not recorded which). The origin of this receptor is a human donor who was either an allogeneic HSCT recipient or a stem cell or donor lymphocyte infusion donor (not recorded which). It is not recorded whose cells these are; they may come from a transplant donor. The chain couples TRBV12-3 or TRBV12-4 to TRBJ1-1, with D unclear. CDR3 in amino acids: CASSFGDTEAFF. The DNA of the CDR3 is TGTGCCAGCAGTTTTGGGGACACTGAAGCTTTCTTT.